What follows are 5 T cell receptor beta chains derived from one specimen sequenced in a study of T cell responses to AZD1222 COVID-19 vaccine. Repertoires were generated with immunoSEQ multiplex PCR, while TCRdb's copy carries only in-frame clones and drops some. This repertoire shows about 81,000 clones, more than 85% found once; its top ten account for roughly 8%. This sample comprised peripheral blood, obtained 28 days after the second AZD1222 dose. The receptors shown here come from an adult who received the AZD1222 COVID-19 vaccine.

V gene TRBV30 combines with J gene TRBJ1-1; D is perhaps TRBD1 (5 bases). Germline loops: CDR1 GTSNPN, CDR2 SVGIG (reference sequence). Trimming cost V 6 bases and J 0 bases, with 20 bases left between them. This CDR3 contains 16 residues. CDR3 sequence reads: CACSSGTYRMNTEAFF. The CDR3, as DNA: TGTGCCTGCAGTTCCGGGACCTACAGAATGAACACTGAAGCTTTCTTT.

The chain joins TRBV21-1 to TRBJ2-1; TRBD2 is the table's D call, not checked against the DNA. TRBV21-1 is marked as a pseudogene. This CDR3 spans 18 amino acids. Here the CDR3 DNA reads TGTGCCAGCAGCAAAGTAGTCAGAACTAGCGGGGCTTTCAATGAGCAGTTCTTC. Translated: CASSKVVRTSGAFNEQFF.

The chain uses TRBV6-2 or TRBV6-3 and TRBJ2-3; perhaps TRBD2 as D (6 bases). Trimming left V 0 bases short and J 8 bases short, with 12 bases between. The CDR3 is made up of 14 amino acids. Per germline, CDR1 MNHEY and CDR2 SVGEGT. Here the CDR3 DNA reads TGTGCCAGCAGTTACTCGGAGGGGAGGACTACGCAGTATTTT. Translating gives CASSYSEGRTTQYF.

The chain carries TRBV24-1 and TRBJ2-1, with D possibly called TRBD1 or TRBD2 (5 bases each). V gave up 1 base and J gave up 10 bases, with 10 bases separating them. The CDR3 extends over 13 amino acids. Germline-derived CDR1 and CDR2 are KGHDR and SFDVKD. CDR3 loop: CATSDFGRDEQFF. CDR3 bases: TGTGCCACCAGTGATTTCGGCAGGGACGAGCAGTTCTTC.

The chain links TRBV6-2 or TRBV6-3 to TRBJ1-5, with D possibly matching TRBD1 (6 bases). The CDR3 sequence is 14 residues long. V gave up 5 bases and J gave up 2 bases, with 10 bases separating them. The V gene's germline CDR1 is MNHEY and CDR2 SVGEGT. CDR3 nucleotides: TGTGCCAGCAGTCAGCCAGGGGGCAATCAGCCCCAGCATTTT. This translates into CASSQPGGNQPQHF.